These 9 T cell receptor beta chains came from one sample sequenced in a study of T-cell memory formation after mild COVID-19. A single record per CDR3 protein comes from TCRdb applying MiXCR to the 5' RACE reads. This table holds around 150,000 distinct CDR3 sequences, 25% to 40% found once. Specimen: PBMCs or a T cell subset sorted from them (not recorded which). The receptors were gathered from an adult woman who had mild COVID-19 (a few samples of this study predate the infection). Cell type and time point are not known.

The chain has TRBV12-3 or TRBV12-4 and TRBJ2-1; 8 positions match TRBD1. J lost 4 bases, V lost 11 bases, and 7 bases had no gene match. There are 13 residues in the CDR3. The CDR3 spells CASRGQGYNEQFF. CDR3 coding DNA: TGTGCCTCCCGAGGACAGGGTTACAATGAGCAGTTCTTC.

This clonotype was counted at least ten times. The V and J genes are TRBV20-1 and TRBJ1-1; the match to TRBD1 covers 7 bases. The germline CDR1 and CDR2 sequences are DFQATT and SNEGSKA (reference sequence). There are 13 residues in the CDR3. Trimming took 6 bases from V and 0 from J; bases not matched to a gene: 4. Here the CDR3 reads CSASGQLNTEAFF. The CDR3 DNA follows: TGCAGTGCCTCGGGACAGTTGAACACTGAAGCTTTCTTT.

V is TRBV15 and J is TRBJ1-6; D is unclear. Trimming pared 0 bases from V and 10 bases from J, leaving 7 bases between. Germline values: CDR1 LNHNV, CDR2 YYDKDF (reference sequence). CDR3 length: 13 amino acids. The CDR3 loop reads CATSRDTGSPLHF. CDR3 nucleotides: TGTGCCACCAGCAGAGATACGGGGTCACCCCTCCACTTT.

This clonotype showed up just a few times. This chain links TRBV5-1 with TRBJ2-7; D perhaps matches TRBD2 (6 bases). The CDR3 sequence is 14 residues long. Germline lookup yields CDR1 SGHRS and CDR2 YFSETQ. The V and J ends lost 4 bases and 4 bases respectively, with 15 bases between them. The CDR3 nucleotides are TGCGCCAGCAGCCCATGGGGGGTCCCGTACGAGCAGTACTTC. Its translation: CASSPWGVPYEQYF.

This clonotype has more than one count but fewer than ten. The chain combines TRBV20-1 with TRBJ2-1; no firm D call. This CDR3 has 14 amino acids. The V end lost 1 base, the J end lost 7 bases, and 14 bases lay between the germline ends. CDR1 and CDR2 from the germline V gene are DFQATT and SNEGSKA (reference sequence). This CDR3 is CSARVGQMGNEQFF. CDR3 DNA sequence: TGCAGTGCTAGAGTTGGTCAGATGGGTAATGAGCAGTTCTTC.

This clonotype was counted between two and nine times. The CDR3 coding sequence is TGTGCCAGCAGCTTCGGTCCTTTCACAGATACGCAGTATTTT. Translation gives CASSFGPFTDTQYF. The gene calls are TRBV7-3 and TRBJ2-3, with unresolved D. Germline values: CDR1 SGHTA, CDR2 FQGTGA. The CDR3 has 14 amino acids. Trimming shortened V by 3 bases and J by 2 bases, and 9 bases separated the two germline ends. The full variable domain, rest sourced from reference TRBV7-3 and TRBJ2-3, is GAGVSQTPSNKVTEKGKYVELRCDPISGHTALYWYRQSLGQGPEFLIYFQGTGAADDSGLPNDRFFAVRPEGSVSTLKIQRTERGDSAVYLCASSFGPFTDTQYFGPGTRLTVL.

The rearrangement links TRBV24-1 to TRBJ1-1; TRBD1 matches 7 bases. Germline lookup yields CDR1 KGHDR and CDR2 SFDVKD. Trimming took 0 bases from V and 0 from J; bases not matched to a gene: 3. The CDR3 is made up of 16 amino acids. The chain's CDR3 is CATSDLHGTVNTEAFF. In DNA, the CDR3 is TGTGCCACCAGTGATTTGCATGGGACAGTGAACACTGAAGCTTTCTTT.

The chain employs TRBV7-3 and TRBJ1-1; D perhaps matches TRBD1 (5 bases). Germline loops: CDR1 SGHTA, CDR2 FQGTGA. This CDR3 has 16 residues. The V end was cut by 2 bases, the J end by 1 base, with 14 bases between. CDR3 DNA: TGTGCCAGCAGCTTACGTCCTATTGACAGGAACACTGAAGCTTTCTTT. Protein product: CASSLRPIDRNTEAFF.

This clonotype was counted a few times. The J gene is TRBJ2-5, the V gene TRBV6-6, with D possibly TRBD2 on 5 matching bases. The CDR3 is 13 residues long. V was pared by 6 bases and J by 3 bases, with 11 bases between. CDR1 is MNHNY and CDR2 is SVGAGI in the germline V gene (reference sequence). The CDR3 here is CASRPPGKETQYF. CDR3 nucleotides: TGTGCCAGCAGACCCCCGGGAAAAGAGACCCAGTACTTC.